The 25 T cell receptor beta chains reported below all come from one sample, sequenced in a study of shared clonotypes between healthy human individuals. TCRdb's table, derived via immunoSEQ multiplex PCR, lists solely in-frame clones and lacks some. The sample has about 2.3 million clones, more than 80% seen once. The sequenced sample consisted of naive CD4+ T cells from PBMCs. Subset specified: CD45RA+ positively selected. These receptors were obtained from a young man in good health. Some clones in this sample may be carry-over from other donors' samples.

The chain has TRBV7-3 and TRBJ1-1; no definite D call. The CDR3 covers 14 residues. Germline CDR1 reads SGHTA; CDR2 reads FQGTGA. Trimming cost V 5 bases and J 2 bases, with 12 bases left between them. The CDR3 sequence is CASSPSLVNTEAFF. The CDR3 nucleotides read TGTGCCAGCAGCCCGAGTCTCGTAAACACTGAAGCTTTCTTT.

V and J are TRBV5-4 and TRBJ1-4; maybe TRBD1 (6 bases). V gave up 3 bases and J gave up 8 bases, with 17 bases separating them. Germline loops: CDR1 SGHNT, CDR2 YYREEE (reference sequence). The CDR3 sequence is 15 residues long. The CDR3 is CASSWRAGADEKLFF. CDR3 coding DNA: TGTGCCAGCAGCTGGCGAGCGGGGGCCGACGAAAAACTGTTTTTT.

V and J are TRBV5-1 and TRBJ1-1; tentative D call: TRBD1 (5 bases). The germline V gene encodes CDR1 SGHRS and CDR2 YFSETQ. This CDR3 contains 16 residues. V was shortened by 2 bases and J by 2 bases, with 16 bases between the two germline ends. The CDR3 region is CASSLDAGTGNTEAFF. The CDR3 nucleotides are TGCGCCAGCAGCTTAGACGCCGGGACGGGTAACACTGAAGCTTTCTTT.

V gene TRBV4-1 combines with J gene TRBJ1-2; D is uncertain. Germline values: CDR1 MGHRA, CDR2 YSYEKL. The V end lost 4 bases, the J end lost 8 bases, and 17 bases lay between the germline ends. This CDR3 spans 14 amino acids. The CDR3 bases are TGCGCCAGCAGCCCACATTCGGGAACCGGAGGCTACACCTTC. The encoded protein is CASSPHSGTGGYTF.

The V call is TRBV9, the J call TRBJ1-2, with D possibly being TRBD1 (6 bases). This CDR3 has 14 residues. The germline V gene has CDR1 SGDLS and CDR2 YYNGEE. Trimming took off 4 bases at V and 4 bases at J, with 14 bases between the two ends. Written as DNA, the CDR3 is TGTGCCAGCAGCCCGAGACAGGACATCTATGGCTACACCTTC. Protein: CASSPRQDIYGYTF.

The V call is TRBV28, the J call TRBJ1-2; possible D gene TRBD1, 5 bases. The CDR3 sequence is 15 residues long. Per the germline V gene, CDR1 is MDHEN and CDR2 is SYDVKM. The V end was cut by 5 bases, the J end by 1 base, with 14 bases between. Here the CDR3 DNA reads TGTGCCAGCAGTCTAAGCCTTCAGGGTAACTATGGCTACACCTTC. It yields the protein CASSLSLQGNYGYTF.

This chain connects TRBV9 to TRBJ2-5; possibly TRBD2 for D (6 bases). The CDR3 has 15 residues. Germline lookup yields CDR1 SGDLS and CDR2 YYNGEE. V gave up 2 bases and J gave up 2 bases, with 13 bases separating them. The CDR3 nucleotides read TGTGCCAGCAGCGTTCAGGGTGCGGGACAAGAGACCCAGTACTTC. This translates into CASSVQGAGQETQYF.

On this clone itself: Additional DNA sequences in this sample encode the identical CDR3. The V and J genes are TRBV28 and TRBJ1-2; D uncertain. CDR3 size: 12 residues. The V end lost 3 bases, the J end lost 5 bases, and 7 bases lay between the germline ends. CDR1 and CDR2 from the germline V gene are MDHEN and SYDVKM. The CDR3 here is CASSFRVYGYTF. In DNA, the CDR3 is TGTGCCAGCAGTTTTCGAGTATATGGCTACACCTTC.

The rearrangement links TRBV7-2 to TRBJ1-1; 7 positions agree with TRBD1. Losses at the gene ends were 4 bases for V and 8 bases for J; bases not matched to a gene: 13. The CDR3 is made up of 15 amino acids. Germline CDR1 and CDR2: SGHTA and FQGNSA. The CDR3: CASSSSGTAPIEAFF. For the CDR3, the DNA is TGTGCCAGCAGCTCCTCCGGGACAGCCCCTATAGAAGCTTTCTTT.

The rearrangement joins TRBV7-9 to TRBJ1-5; possible D gene TRBD1, 5 bases. Germline CDR1 SEHNR, CDR2 FQNEAQ (reference sequence). V was cut by 4 bases and J by 2 bases, with 12 bases left in between. CDR3 length equals 15 residues. CDR3 nucleotides: TGTGCCAGCAGCTCCGGGGCGGAGGGCAATCAGCCCCAGCATTTT. This translates into CASSSGAEGNQPQHF.

This sequence joins TRBV7-8 and TRBJ2-2; TRBD2 matches at 10 bases. With V trimmed by 4 bases and J by 0 bases, 8 bases remained unmatched. The CDR3 covers 18 residues. The germline CDR1 and CDR2 sequences are SGHVS and FQNEAQ. CDR3 in amino acids: CASSSRLAGYANTGELFF. The CDR3 nucleotides are TGTGCCAGCAGCTCCCGACTAGCGGGTTACGCGAACACCGGGGAGCTGTTTTTT.

The rearrangement links TRBV18 to TRBJ2-1; D is unresolved. The germline V and J ends were trimmed by 1 base and 5 bases, with 9 bases remaining between them. CDR3 length equals 14 residues. CDR1 is KGHSH and CDR2 is LQKENI in the germline V gene. The DNA for the CDR3 is TGTGCCAGCTCACCACAGTCAGCCAACAATGAGCAGTTCTTC. This sequence encodes CASSPQSANNEQFF.

V gene TRBV2 combines with J gene TRBJ2-7; D uncertain. This CDR3 is built from 15 residues. V lost 5 bases, J lost 1 base, and 15 bases lay in between. Germline loops: CDR1 SNHLY, CDR2 FYNNEI. The CDR3 DNA follows: TGTGCCAGCAGTCCTCCGAGACTCCAGTCCTACGAGCAGTACTTC. This encodes CASSPPRLQSYEQYF.

The chain recombines TRBV6-6 with TRBJ1-1; D is undetermined. Trimming removed 10 bases from V and 0 bases from J, with 21 bases in between. The CDR3 length is 16 residues. CDR1 and CDR2 (germline): MNHNY, SVGAGI (reference sequence). The CDR3 spells CATNGSGRRMNTEAFF. CDR3 bases: TGTGCCACCAACGGCTCGGGCAGGCGCATGAACACTGAAGCTTTCTTT.

V gene TRBV6-1 combines with J gene TRBJ2-2; D remains unclear. The length of the CDR3 is 14 residues. CDR1 is MNHNS, CDR2 SASEGT, per germline. Trimming removed 8 bases at V and 5 bases at J, with 15 bases between. CDR3 in amino acids: CASGKREHTGELFF. The CDR3 DNA is TGTGCCAGCGGGAAGCGTGAACATACCGGGGAGCTGTTTTTT.

The rearrangement uses TRBV7-2 and TRBJ1-5, with D uncertain. Trimming left V 5 bases short and J 6 bases short, with 17 bases between. Germline CDR1 reads SGHTA; CDR2 reads FQGNSA. CDR3 size: 15 residues. The CDR3: CASSPEVIRAQPQHF. As DNA, the CDR3 is TGTGCCAGCAGCCCCGAGGTCATACGGGCTCAGCCCCAGCATTTT.

This sequence joins TRBV6-1 and TRBJ1-2, with a weak D call TRBD1 (5 bases). CDR3 length: 10 residues. The V end was cut by 6 bases, the J end by 7 bases, with 6 bases between. Germline CDR1 and CDR2: MNHNS and SASEGT. In nucleotides, the CDR3 is TGTGCCAGCAGAAGGGGTGGCTACACCTTC. Encoded protein: CASRRGGYTF.

V is TRBV21-1 and J is TRBJ2-5. TRBV21-1 is a listed pseudogene. CDR3 length equals 15 residues. CDR3 region: CEGVGGLKYQETQYF. The CDR3 DNA reads TGTGAAGGAGTTGGGGGGCTTAAGTACCAAGAGACCCAGTACTTC.

This clone has a handful of counts. CDR3 in DNA: TGTGCCAGCAGCAAGGAGGGGGGACGGATCAATCAGCCCCAGCATTTT. Translated, it gives CASSKEGGRINQPQHF. The chain joins TRBV2 to TRBJ1-5; maybe TRBD1 (6 bases). In germline, CDR1 is SNHLY, CDR2 FYNNEI. Trimming left V 6 bases short and J 3 bases short, with 18 bases between. The CDR3 loop spans 16 amino acids.

About this clone itself: Other nucleotide sequences in the sample specify the same CDR3. This chain joins TRBV7-3 and TRBJ2-3, with D unresolved. Deletions cut 3 bases from V and 3 bases from J, with 7 bases between. The CDR3 consists of 13 residues. Germline CDR1 and CDR2: SGHTA and FQGTGA. Here the CDR3 reads CASSFDPTDTQYF. The CDR3, as DNA: TGTGCCAGCAGCTTCGATCCAACAGATACGCAGTATTTT. The entire variable domain, with the rest obtained from reference TRBV7-3 and TRBJ2-3, is as follows: GAGVSQTPSNKVTEKGKYVELRCDPISGHTALYWYRQSLGQGPEFLIYFQGTGAADDSGLPNDRFFAVRPEGSVSTLKIQRTERGDSAVYLCASSFDPTDTQYFGPGTRLTVL.

V gene TRBV5-6 combines with J gene TRBJ2-7; 8 nucleotides align to TRBD1. This CDR3 has 13 residues. CDR1 is SGHDT and CDR2 is YYEEEE in the germline V gene. Germline trimming cut 5 bases from V and 4 bases from J; bases unmatched to any gene: 5. CDR3 sequence: CASSRTGFYEQYF. CDR3 coding DNA: TGTGCCAGCAGTCGGACAGGGTTTTACGAGCAGTACTTC.

This clone occurred once. The V and J genes are TRBV4-3 and TRBJ2-2; TRBD1 matches 8 bases. Losses at the gene ends were 8 bases for V and 6 bases for J; bases not matched to a gene: 8. Germline-derived CDR1 and CDR2 are LGHNA and YSLEER. The CDR3 length is 14 residues. The CDR3 protein is CASRGQGSSGELFF. The DNA for the CDR3 is TGCGCCAGCCGTGGACAGGGATCGTCCGGGGAGCTGTTTTTT.

In regard to this clone: This sample includes further DNA sequences coding for the same CDR3. The chain links TRBV7-9 to TRBJ1-5; TRBD1 is a possible D gene (6 bases). The CDR3 totals 14 residues. The germline V gene encodes CDR1 SEHNR and CDR2 FQNEAQ (reference sequence). V lost 2 bases and J lost 6, with 11 bases in between. CDR3 DNA: TGTGCCAGCAGCTTATCCAGGGGCGGTCAGCCCCAGCATTTT. Translation: CASSLSRGGQPQHF.

The chain couples TRBV9 to TRBJ2-3; 8 bases match TRBD2. V lost 0 bases and J lost 5; bases outside the gene matches: 8. The germline gives CDR1 SGDLS, CDR2 YYNGEE. CDR3 length equals 16 residues. CDR3 protein: CASSVEAGVVVDTQYF. CDR3 sequence (DNA): TGTGCCAGCAGCGTAGAAGCGGGAGTGGTAGTAGATACGCAGTATTTT.

CDR3 region: CSVVGLAGAGEQFF. The CDR3 bases are TGCAGCGTTGTAGGACTAGCGGGAGCTGGTGAGCAGTTCTTC. J is TRBJ2-1 and V is TRBV29-1; 13 bases fit TRBD2. CDR1 is SQVTM, CDR2 ANQGSEA, per germline. CDR3 length equals 14 residues. V gave up 4 bases and J gave up 9 bases; unmatched junction bases: 6.